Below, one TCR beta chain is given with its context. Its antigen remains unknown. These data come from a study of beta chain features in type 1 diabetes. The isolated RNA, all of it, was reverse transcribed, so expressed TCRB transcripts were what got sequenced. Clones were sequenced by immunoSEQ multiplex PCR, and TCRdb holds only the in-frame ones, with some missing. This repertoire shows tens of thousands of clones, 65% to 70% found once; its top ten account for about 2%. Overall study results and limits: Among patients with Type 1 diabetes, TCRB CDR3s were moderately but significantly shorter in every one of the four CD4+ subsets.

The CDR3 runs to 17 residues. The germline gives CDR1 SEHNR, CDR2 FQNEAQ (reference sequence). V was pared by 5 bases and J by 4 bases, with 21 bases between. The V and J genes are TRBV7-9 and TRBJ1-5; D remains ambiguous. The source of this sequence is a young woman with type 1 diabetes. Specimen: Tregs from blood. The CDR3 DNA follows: TGTGCCAGCAGCGCAGGATCGGTTCAATATCGTAATCAGCCCCAGCATTTT. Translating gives CASSAGSVQYRNQPQHF.